This TCR beta chain was recorded in a study of blood T cell repertoires in COVID-19. The repertoire was sequenced with immunoSEQ multiplex PCR; TCRdb's copy has only in-frame clones and lacks some. The table includes some 180,000 clones, 75% to 90% detected once. The V end was cut by 0 bases, the J end by 4 bases, with 13 bases between. This CDR3 has 16 amino acids. The V gene's germline CDR1 is SGHRS and CDR2 YFSETQ. This sequence was found in a man aged 35-49 years who had recovered from COVID-19. The specimen was PBMCs or T cells enriched from blood (not recorded which). The rearrangement joins TRBV5-1 to TRBJ1-4, with TRBD1 as a possible D gene (5 bases). CDR3 coding DNA: TGCGCCAGCAGCTTGGCCAATCAGGGACTTAATGAAAAACTGTTTTTT. Its protein product is CASSLANQGLNEKLFF.